One and the same sample provided the 9 T cell receptor beta chains below, sequenced in a study of shared clonotypes between healthy human individuals. The repertoire was sequenced with immunoSEQ multiplex PCR; TCRdb's copy has only in-frame clones and lacks some. The sample yields 2 million to 3 million clones, 93% seen once. Sequenced sample: naive CD4+ T cells from PBMCs. Subset indicated: CD45RA+ positively selected. All receptors derive from a man between 18 and 35 years old in good health. Some clones in this sample may be carry-over from other donors' samples.

This clone was seen only once. V usage is TRBV5-4 and J usage is TRBJ2-7; D remains ambiguous. Germline V lookup: CDR1 SGHNT, CDR2 YYREEE (reference sequence). Trimming removed 4 bases at V and 0 bases at J, with 8 bases between. This CDR3 is built from 13 residues. DNA of the CDR3: TGTGCCAGCAGCCAGAGATACTCCTACGAGCAGTACTTC. Protein: CASSQRYSYEQYF.

The rearrangement joins TRBV5-4 to TRBJ1-4; possible D gene TRBD1, 5 bases. V lost 6 bases and J lost 0, with 15 bases in between. The CDR3 covers 16 residues. Germline V gene sequence: CDR1 SGHNT, CDR2 YYREEE (reference sequence). The DNA for the CDR3 is TGTGCCAGCACCCGGACACCGACAGCAACTAATGAAAAACTGTTTTTT. It codes for CASTRTPTATNEKLFF.

This clone turned up a few times. V usage is TRBV25-1 and J usage is TRBJ1-2, with no clear D. Deletions cut 6 bases from V and 1 base from J, with 6 bases between. The germline CDR1 and CDR2 sequences are MGHDK and SYGVNS. The CDR3 runs to 12 residues. CDR3 coding DNA: TGTGCCAGCAGACGGGATAACTATGGCTACACCTTC. Its translation: CASRRDNYGYTF.

CDR3 amino acids: CASSTYNEQFF. CDR3 bases: TGTGCTAGTTCTACCTACAATGAGCAGTTCTTC. The chain joins TRBV12-5 to TRBJ2-1; D uncertain. The CDR3 has 11 residues. The V gene's germline CDR1 is LGHNT and CDR2 FRNRAP. Between the trimmed V and J ends, which lost 8 bases and 2 bases, there was a span of 4 bases.

This sequence joins TRBV7-9 and TRBJ1-3; D gene uncertain. Trimming pared 5 bases from V and 6 bases from J, leaving 14 bases between. This CDR3 is 14 amino acids long. The germline CDR1 and CDR2 sequences are SEHNR and FQNEAQ (reference sequence). CDR3 sequence reads: CASSTLEGPNTIYF. CDR3 coding DNA: TGTGCCAGCAGCACCCTAGAAGGCCCAAACACCATATATTTT.

The sample holds one count of this clone. This chain connects TRBV10-3 to TRBJ2-6, with 9 bases identical to TRBD1. The CDR3 contains 16 residues. After removal of 6 bases from V and 0 bases from J, the junction contained 3 bases not matched to a gene. Germline-derived CDR1 and CDR2 are ENHRY and SYGVKD. The CDR3 DNA follows: TGTGCCATCAGGGGGACAGGGAACTCTGGGGCCAACGTCCTGACTTTC. This encodes CAIRGTGNSGANVLTF.

The rearrangement joins TRBV6-6 to TRBJ2-5, with 7 nucleotides matching TRBD2. J gave up 1 base and V 7 bases, and 3 bases lay outside the gene matches. The CDR3 length is 13 residues. Germline V gene sequence: CDR1 MNHNY, CDR2 SVGAGI (reference sequence). The CDR3, as DNA: TGTGCCAGCATTCCTAGCGGCCAAGAGACCCAGTACTTC. Translating gives CASIPSGQETQYF.

This clone occurred once. The gene calls are TRBV5-1 and TRBJ2-7; the match to TRBD2 covers 7 bases. Per the germline V gene, CDR1 is SGHRS and CDR2 is YFSETQ. CDR3 length: 17 residues. V gave up 0 bases and J gave up 2 bases; unmatched junction bases: 11. Here the CDR3 DNA reads TGCGCCAGCAGCTTGGGTTCGGAGGTACTAGCGACCTACGAGCAGTACTTC. Amino acids: CASSLGSEVLATYEQYF.

CDR3 loop: CASSLRTVAYEQYF. In DNA form, the CDR3 reads TGCGCCAGCAGCTTGAGGACGGTAGCCTACGAGCAGTACTTC. This chain joins TRBV5-1 and TRBJ2-7; no firm D call. This CDR3 is built from 14 residues. Looked up from germline, CDR1 is SGHRS and CDR2 is YFSETQ. The V gene lost 1 base and the J gene lost 2 bases, with 10 bases spanning the gap.